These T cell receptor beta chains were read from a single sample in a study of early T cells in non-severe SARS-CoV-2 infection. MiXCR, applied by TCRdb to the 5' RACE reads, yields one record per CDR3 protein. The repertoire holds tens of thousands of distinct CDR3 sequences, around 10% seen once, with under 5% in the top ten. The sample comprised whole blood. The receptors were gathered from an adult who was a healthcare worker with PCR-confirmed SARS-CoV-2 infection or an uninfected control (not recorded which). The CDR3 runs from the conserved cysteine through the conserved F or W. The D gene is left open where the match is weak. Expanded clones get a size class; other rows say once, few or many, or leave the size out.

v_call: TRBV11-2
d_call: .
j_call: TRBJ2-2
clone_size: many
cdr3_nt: TGTGCCAGCAGCTTAGAACAGTACGCCGGGGAGCTGTTTTTT
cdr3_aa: CASSLEQYAGELFF

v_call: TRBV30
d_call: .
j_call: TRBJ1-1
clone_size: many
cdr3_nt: TGTGCCTGGAGTGTGCAGGGCAACGCATATGAAGCTTTCTTT
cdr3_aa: CAWSVQGNAYEAFF

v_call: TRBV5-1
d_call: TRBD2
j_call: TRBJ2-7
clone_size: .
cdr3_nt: TGCGCCAGCAGCTTGGCCGCAGGGACTAGCGGGAGGGATCACGAGCAGTACTTC
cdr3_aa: CASSLAAGTSGRDHEQYF

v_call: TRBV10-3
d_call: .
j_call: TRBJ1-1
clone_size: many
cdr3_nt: TGTGCCATCAGTGAGTCTCGGCAGCCCATGAACACTGAAGCTTTCTTT
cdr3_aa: CAISESRQPMNTEAFF

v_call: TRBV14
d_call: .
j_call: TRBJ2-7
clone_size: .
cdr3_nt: TGTGCCAGCAGTAAGGCCTGGGAGCAGTACTTC
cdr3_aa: CASSKAWEQYF

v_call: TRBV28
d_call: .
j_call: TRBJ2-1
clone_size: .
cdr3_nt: TGTGCCAGCAGCTCTCCTACTCCGTACAATGAGCAGTTCTTC
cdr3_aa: CASSSPTPYNEQFF

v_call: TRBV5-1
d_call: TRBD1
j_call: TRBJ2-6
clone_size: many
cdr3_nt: TGCGCCAGCAGTTGGCCCGGACAGGGGGCGATCTCTGGGGCCAACGTCCTGACTTTC
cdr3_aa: CASSWPGQGAISGANVLTF

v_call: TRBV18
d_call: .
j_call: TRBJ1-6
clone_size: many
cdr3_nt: TGTGCCAGCTCACCAGCCGGGGGGCCCCCTAATTCACCCCTCCACTTT
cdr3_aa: CASSPAGGPPNSPLHF

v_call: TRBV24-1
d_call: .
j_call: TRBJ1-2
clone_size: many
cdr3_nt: TGTGCCACCGGTACATCATATGGCTACACCTTC
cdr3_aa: CATGTSYGYTF

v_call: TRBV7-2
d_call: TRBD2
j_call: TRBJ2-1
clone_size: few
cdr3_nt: TGTGCCAGCAGCTTAGATACTAGCGGGGATGAGCAGTTCTTC
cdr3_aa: CASSLDTSGDEQFF

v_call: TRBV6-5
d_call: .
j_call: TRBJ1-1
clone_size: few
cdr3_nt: TGTGCCAGCAGATCGACGGACCGTGAAGCTTTCTTT
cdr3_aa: CASRSTDREAFF

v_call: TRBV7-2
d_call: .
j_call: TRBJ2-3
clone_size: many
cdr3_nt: TGTGCCAGCAGCTCAACTAGATACACAGATACGCAGTATTTT
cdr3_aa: CASSSTRYTDTQYF

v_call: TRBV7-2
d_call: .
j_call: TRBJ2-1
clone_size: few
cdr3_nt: TGTGCCAGCACCCGCGGCACTACTGACTACAATGAGCAGTTCTTC
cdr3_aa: CASTRGTTDYNEQFF

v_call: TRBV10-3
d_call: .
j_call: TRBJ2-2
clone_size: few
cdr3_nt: TGTGCCATCAGGGCAGGGGCATCGAACACCGGGGAGCTGTTTTTT
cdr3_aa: CAIRAGASNTGELFF

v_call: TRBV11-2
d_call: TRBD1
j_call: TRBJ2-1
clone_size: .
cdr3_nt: TGTGCCAGCAGCCCCCCCCGTGACAGGGTAAGGAATGAGCAGTTCTTC
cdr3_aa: CASSPPRDRVRNEQFF

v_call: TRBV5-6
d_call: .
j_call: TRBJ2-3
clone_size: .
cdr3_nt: TGTGCCAGCAGCCTGGCGGCGAAAGGAGATACGCAGTATTTT
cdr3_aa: CASSLAAKGDTQYF

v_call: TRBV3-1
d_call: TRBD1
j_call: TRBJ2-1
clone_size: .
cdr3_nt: TGTGCCAGCAGCCAAGGGGACAGGTACAATGAGCAGTTCTTC
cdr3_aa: CASSQGDRYNEQFF

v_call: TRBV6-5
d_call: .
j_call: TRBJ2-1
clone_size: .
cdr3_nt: TGTGCCAGCAGTTACTCACCAAACAATGAGCAGTTCTTC
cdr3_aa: CASSYSPNNEQFF

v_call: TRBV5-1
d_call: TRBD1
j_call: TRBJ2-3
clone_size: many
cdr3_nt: TGCGCCAGCAGCCGGACAGGAATTTCCTCTGATACGCAGTATTTT
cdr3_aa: CASSRTGISSDTQYF

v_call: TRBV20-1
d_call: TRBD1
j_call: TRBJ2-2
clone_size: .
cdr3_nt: TGCAGTGCTATCGGACAGGGTGGCACCGGGGAGCTGTTTTTT
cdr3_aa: CSAIGQGGTGELFF

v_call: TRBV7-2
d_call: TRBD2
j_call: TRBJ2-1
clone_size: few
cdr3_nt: TGTGCCAGCAGCTTATCCGGGGGGGATGTAAATGAGCAGTTCTTC
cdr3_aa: CASSLSGGDVNEQFF

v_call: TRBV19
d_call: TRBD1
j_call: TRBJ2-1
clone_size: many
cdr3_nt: TGTGCCAGTAGTCCCCGGGACAGGGAACTCTACAATGAGCAGTTCTTC
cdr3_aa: CASSPRDRELYNEQFF

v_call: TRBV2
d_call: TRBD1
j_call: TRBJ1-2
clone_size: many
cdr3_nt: TGTGCCAGCAGTGGAACAGGGGCGCTGGGCTACACCTTC
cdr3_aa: CASSGTGALGYTF

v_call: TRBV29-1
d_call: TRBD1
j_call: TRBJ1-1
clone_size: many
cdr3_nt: TGCAGCGTGCAGGGGGGGAACACTGAAGCTTTCTTT
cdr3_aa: CSVQGGNTEAFF

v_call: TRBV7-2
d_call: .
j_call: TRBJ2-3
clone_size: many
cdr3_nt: TGTGCCAGCAGCTCGGGCTATAGCACAGATACGCAGTATTTT
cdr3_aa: CASSSGYSTDTQYF

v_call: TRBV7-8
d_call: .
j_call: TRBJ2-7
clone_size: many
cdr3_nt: TGTGCCAGCTCCCCGTCCGGGGTTTTTGCCTACGAGCAGTACTTC
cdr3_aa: CASSPSGVFAYEQYF

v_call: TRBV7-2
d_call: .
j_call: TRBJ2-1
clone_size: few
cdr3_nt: TGTGCCAGCAGCTTAAACGCTAACTCCTACAATGAGCAGTTCTTC
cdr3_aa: CASSLNANSYNEQFF

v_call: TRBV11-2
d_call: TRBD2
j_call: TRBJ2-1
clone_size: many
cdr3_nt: TGTGCCAGCAGCTTGAACCGGGACTACCTCTCTGAGCAGTTCTTC
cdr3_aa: CASSLNRDYLSEQFF

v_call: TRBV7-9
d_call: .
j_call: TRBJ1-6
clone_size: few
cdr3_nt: TGTGCCAGCAGCTTTGAGGGTTCACCCCTCCATTTT
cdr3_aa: CASSFEGSPLHF

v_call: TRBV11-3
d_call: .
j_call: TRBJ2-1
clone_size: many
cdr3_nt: TGTGCCAGCAGCTTAGGACGAGCCCATGGGCAGTTCTTC
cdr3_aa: CASSLGRAHGQFF

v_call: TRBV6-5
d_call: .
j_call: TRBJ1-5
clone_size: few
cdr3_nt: TGTGCCAGCAGTTATATACAGGGCCAGCCCCAGCATTTT
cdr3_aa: CASSYIQGQPQHF

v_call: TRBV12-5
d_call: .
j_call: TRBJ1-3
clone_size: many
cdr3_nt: TGTGCTAGTGGGACAGGAGGCGGAAACACCATATATTTT
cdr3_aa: CASGTGGGNTIYF

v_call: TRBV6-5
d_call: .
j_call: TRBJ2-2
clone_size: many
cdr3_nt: TGTGCCAGCAGAAGAACTCCGAACACCGGGGAGCTGTTTTTT
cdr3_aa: CASRRTPNTGELFF

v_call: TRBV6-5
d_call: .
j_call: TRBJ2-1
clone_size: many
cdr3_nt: TGTGCCAGCAGGAGGAGGGAATTTCCCTACAATGAGCAGTTCTTC
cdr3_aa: CASRRREFPYNEQFF

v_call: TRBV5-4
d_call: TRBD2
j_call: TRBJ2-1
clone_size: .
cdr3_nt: TGTGCCAGCAGCACCTCTAGCGGGGGGGCGAATGAGCAGTTCTTC
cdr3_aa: CASSTSSGGANEQFF

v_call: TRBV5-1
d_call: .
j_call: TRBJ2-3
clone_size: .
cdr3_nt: TGCGCCAGCAGCATCGGGAGCGCAGATACGCAGTATTTT
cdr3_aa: CASSIGSADTQYF

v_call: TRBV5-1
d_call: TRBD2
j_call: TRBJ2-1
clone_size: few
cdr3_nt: TGCGCCAGCAGCCCTCTCGGGGGGGAGCAGTTCTTC
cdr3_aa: CASSPLGGEQFF

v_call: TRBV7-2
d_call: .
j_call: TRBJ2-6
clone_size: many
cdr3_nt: TGTGCCAGCAGCTTGCCAAGGAGAGGGGCCAACGTCCTGACTTTC
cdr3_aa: CASSLPRRGANVLTF

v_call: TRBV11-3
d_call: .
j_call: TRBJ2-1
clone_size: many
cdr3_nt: TGTGCCAGCAGCCCAGGGTGGTCCTACAATGAGCAGTTCTTC
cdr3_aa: CASSPGWSYNEQFF

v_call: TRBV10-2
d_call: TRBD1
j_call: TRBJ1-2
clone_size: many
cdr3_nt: TGCGCCAGCAGTGGCAGGGGGCTTAATGGCTACACCTTC
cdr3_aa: CASSGRGLNGYTF

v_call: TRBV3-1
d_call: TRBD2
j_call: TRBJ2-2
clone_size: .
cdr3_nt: TGTGCCAGCAGCATCTTAGCGGGGGGCGCCACCGGGGAGCTGTTTTTT
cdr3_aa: CASSILAGGATGELFF

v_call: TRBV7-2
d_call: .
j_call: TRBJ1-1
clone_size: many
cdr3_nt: TGTGCCAGCGGTAAGGGCCCATCGAACACTGAAGTTTTCTTT
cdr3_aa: CASGKGPSNTEVFF

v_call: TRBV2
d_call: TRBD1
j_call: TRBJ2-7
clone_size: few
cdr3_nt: TGTGCCAGCAGTGAAGAGGGGGGGACAGGGTCGCACGAGCAGTACTTC
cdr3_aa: CASSEEGGTGSHEQYF

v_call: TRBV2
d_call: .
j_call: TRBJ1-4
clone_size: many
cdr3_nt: TGTGCCAGCATGGAGGGAGGGGAAAAACTGTTTTTT
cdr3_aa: CASMEGGEKLFF

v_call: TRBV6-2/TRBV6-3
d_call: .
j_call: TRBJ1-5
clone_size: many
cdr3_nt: TGTGCCAGCAGTTACTCGGGGGGGGCCATAGGTCAGCCCCAGCATTTT
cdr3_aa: CASSYSGGAIGQPQHF

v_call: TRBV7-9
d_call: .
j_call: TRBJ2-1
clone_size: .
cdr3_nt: TGTGCCAGCAGCTTAACCGCAACCTACAATGAGCAGTTCTTC
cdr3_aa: CASSLTATYNEQFF

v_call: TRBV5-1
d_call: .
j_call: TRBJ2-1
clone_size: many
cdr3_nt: TGCGCCAGCCAATGGCGGAACTCCTACAATGAGCAGTTCTTC
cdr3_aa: CASQWRNSYNEQFF

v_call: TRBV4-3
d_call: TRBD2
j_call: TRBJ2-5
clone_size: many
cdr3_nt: TGCGCCAGCAGCCCCCACGGACTAGCGGGAGGGCCCGAGTGGGAGACCCAGTACTTC
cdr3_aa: CASSPHGLAGGPEWETQYF

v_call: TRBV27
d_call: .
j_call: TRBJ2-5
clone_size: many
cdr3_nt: TGTGCCAGCAGTTTATCGGCAGGGGCCCGATCCCGGGGGACCCAGTACTTC
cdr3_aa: CASSLSAGARSRGTQYF

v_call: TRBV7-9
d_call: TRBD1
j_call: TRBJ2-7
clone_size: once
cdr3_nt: TGTGCCAGCAGCTTAGGTCCCCAGGGGGCGTACGGGCAGTACTTC
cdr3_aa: CASSLGPQGAYGQYF

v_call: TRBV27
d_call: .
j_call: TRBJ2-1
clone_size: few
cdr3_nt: TGTGCCAGCAGTGCCATAGGGATGGAGCAGTTCTTC
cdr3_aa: CASSAIGMEQFF

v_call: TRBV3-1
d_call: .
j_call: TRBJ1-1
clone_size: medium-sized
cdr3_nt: TGTGCCAGCAGCCAAGTACTTACCGATGGGGGCACTGAAGCTTTCTTT
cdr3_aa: CASSQVLTDGGTEAFF

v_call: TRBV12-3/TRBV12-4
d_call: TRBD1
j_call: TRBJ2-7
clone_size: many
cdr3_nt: TGTGCAGTCGGGACAGGCTACGAGCAGTACTTC
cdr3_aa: CAVGTGYEQYF

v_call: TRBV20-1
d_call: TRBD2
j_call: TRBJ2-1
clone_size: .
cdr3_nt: TGCAGTGCTGAGTCCACCGGGACTAGCGGGGTTAATGAGCAGTTCTTC
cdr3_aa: CSAESTGTSGVNEQFF